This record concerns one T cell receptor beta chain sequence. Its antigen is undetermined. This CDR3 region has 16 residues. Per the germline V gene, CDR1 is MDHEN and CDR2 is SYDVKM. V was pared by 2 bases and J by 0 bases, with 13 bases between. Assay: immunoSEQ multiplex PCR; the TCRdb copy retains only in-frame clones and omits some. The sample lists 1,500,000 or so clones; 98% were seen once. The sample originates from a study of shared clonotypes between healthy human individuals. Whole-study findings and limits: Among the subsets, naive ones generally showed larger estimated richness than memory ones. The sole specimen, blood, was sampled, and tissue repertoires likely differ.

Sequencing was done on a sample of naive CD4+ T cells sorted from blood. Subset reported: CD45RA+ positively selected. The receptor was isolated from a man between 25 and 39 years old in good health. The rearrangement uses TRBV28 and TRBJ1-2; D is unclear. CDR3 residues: CASSLTRQTTNYGYTF. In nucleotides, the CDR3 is TGTGCCAGCAGTTTAACTCGCCAGACCACTAACTATGGCTACACCTTC.